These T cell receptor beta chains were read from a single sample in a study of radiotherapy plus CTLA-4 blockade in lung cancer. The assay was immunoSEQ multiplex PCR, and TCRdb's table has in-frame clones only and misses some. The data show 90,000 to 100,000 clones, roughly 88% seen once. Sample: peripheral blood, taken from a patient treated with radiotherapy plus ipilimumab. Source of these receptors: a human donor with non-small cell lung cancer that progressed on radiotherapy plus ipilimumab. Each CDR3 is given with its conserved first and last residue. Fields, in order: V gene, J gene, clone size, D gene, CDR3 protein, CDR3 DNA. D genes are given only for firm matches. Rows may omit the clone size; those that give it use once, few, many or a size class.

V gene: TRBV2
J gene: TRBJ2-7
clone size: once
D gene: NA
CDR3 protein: CASSSSFEQYF
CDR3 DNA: TGTGCCAGCAGTTCCAGTTTCGAGCAGTACTTC

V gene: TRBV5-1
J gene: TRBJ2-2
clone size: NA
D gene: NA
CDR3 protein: CASSSKGLSNTGELFF
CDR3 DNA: TGCGCCAGCAGCTCCAAGGGACTTTCGAACACCGGGGAGCTGTTTTTT

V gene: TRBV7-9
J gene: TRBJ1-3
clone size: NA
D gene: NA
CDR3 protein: CASSSGPGANTIYF
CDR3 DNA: TGTGCCAGCAGCTCCGGGCCGGGAGCAAACACCATATATTTT

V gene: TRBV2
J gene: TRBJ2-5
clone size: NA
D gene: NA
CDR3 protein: CASTERGSQETQYF
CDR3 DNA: TGTGCCAGCACCGAGAGGGGGTCTCAAGAGACCCAGTACTTC

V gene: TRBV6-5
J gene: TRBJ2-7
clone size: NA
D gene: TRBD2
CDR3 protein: CASSLGRGVSYEQYF
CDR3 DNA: TGTGCCAGCAGCCTCGGGCGGGGGGTTTCCTACGAGCAGTACTTC

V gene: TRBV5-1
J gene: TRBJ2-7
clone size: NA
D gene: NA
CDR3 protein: CASSPGGTYEQYF
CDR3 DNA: TGCGCCAGCAGCCCTGGGGGGACCTACGAGCAGTACTTC

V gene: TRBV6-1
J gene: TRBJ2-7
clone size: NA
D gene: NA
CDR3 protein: CASSVKNGPVF
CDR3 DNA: TGTGCCAGCAGTGTGAAGAACGGCCCCGTATTC

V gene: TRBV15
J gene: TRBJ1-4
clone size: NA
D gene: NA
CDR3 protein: CATSGGIGGVNEKLFF
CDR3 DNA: TGTGCCACCAGCGGCGGGATCGGGGGGGTAAATGAAAAACTGTTTTTT

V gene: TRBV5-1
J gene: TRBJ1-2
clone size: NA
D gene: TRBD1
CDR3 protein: CASSWGGQTLQFNYGYTF
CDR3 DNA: TGCGCCAGCAGCTGGGGGGGACAGACTTTACAGTTTAACTATGGCTACACCTTC

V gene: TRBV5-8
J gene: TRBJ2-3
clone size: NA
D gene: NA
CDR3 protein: CASSLAKGAHKYTQYF
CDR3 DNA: TGTGCCAGCAGCTTGGCCAAGGGAGCCCACAAATATACGCAGTATTTT

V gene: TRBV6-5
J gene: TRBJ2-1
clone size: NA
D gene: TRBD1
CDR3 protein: CASSFGTGYNEQFF
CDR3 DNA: TGTGCCAGCAGTTTCGGGACAGGGTACAATGAGCAGTTCTTC

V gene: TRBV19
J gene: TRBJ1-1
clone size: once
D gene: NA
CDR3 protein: CASSQGQVTEAFF
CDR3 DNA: TGTGCCAGTAGTCAAGGGCAGGTCACTGAAGCTTTCTTT

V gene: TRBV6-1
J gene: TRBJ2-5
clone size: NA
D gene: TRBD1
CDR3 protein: CASSEWDSPEETQYF
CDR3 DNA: TGTGCCAGCAGTGAGTGGGACAGCCCAGAAGAGACCCAGTACTTC

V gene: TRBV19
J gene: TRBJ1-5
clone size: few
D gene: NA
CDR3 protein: CASSIAKEGPAHF
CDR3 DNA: TGTGCCAGTAGTATAGCCAAGGAGGGGCCCGCGCATTTT

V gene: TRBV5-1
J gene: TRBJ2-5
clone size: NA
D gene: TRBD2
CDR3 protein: CASSWRGAGGPETQYF
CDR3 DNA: TGCGCCAGCAGCTGGCGAGGGGCGGGAGGCCCAGAGACCCAGTACTTC

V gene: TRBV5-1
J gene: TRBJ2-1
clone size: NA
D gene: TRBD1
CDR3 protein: CASSWGTGGPFNEQFF
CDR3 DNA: TGCGCCAGCAGCTGGGGGACAGGGGGCCCTTTCAATGAGCAGTTCTTC

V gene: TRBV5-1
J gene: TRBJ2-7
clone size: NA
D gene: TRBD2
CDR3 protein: CASSLAPWASGIYEQYF
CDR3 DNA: TGCGCCAGCAGCTTGGCCCCTTGGGCTAGCGGGATCTACGAGCAGTACTTC

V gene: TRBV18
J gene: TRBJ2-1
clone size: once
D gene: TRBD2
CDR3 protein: CASSPGLDHNEQFF
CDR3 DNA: TGTGCCAGCTCACCAGGACTAGACCACAATGAGCAGTTCTTC

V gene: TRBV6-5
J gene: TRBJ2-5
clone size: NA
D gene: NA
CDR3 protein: CASSYGALATQETQYF
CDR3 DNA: TGTGCCAGCAGTTACGGGGCCTTAGCAACCCAAGAGACCCAGTACTTC

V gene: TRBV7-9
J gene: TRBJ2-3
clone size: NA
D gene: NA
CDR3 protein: CASSLDGPGTDTQYF
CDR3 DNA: TGTGCCAGCAGCTTAGATGGGCCCGGCACAGATACGCAGTATTTT

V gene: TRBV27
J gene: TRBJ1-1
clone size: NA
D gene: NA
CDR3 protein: CASSSPNTEAFF
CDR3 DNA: TGTGCCAGCAGTTCTCCCAACACTGAAGCTTTCTTT

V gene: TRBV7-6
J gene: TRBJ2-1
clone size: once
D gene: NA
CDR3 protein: CASSLPGWGPQYNEQFF
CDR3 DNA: TGTGCCAGCAGCCTACCGGGTTGGGGACCGCAGTACAATGAGCAGTTCTTC

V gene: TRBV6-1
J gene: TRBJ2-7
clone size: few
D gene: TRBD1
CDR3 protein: CASAVGDSLTYEQYF
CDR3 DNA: TGTGCCAGCGCGGTTGGGGACAGCCTTACCTACGAGCAGTACTTC

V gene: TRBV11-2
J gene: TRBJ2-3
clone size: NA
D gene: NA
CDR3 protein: CASSLARIGTAGDTQYF
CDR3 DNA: TGTGCCAGCAGCTTAGCCCGGATCGGGACCGCCGGGGATACGCAGTATTTT

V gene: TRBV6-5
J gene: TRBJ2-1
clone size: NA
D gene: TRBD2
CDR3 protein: CASSFLAGREINEQFF
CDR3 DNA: TGTGCCAGCAGTTTCCTAGCGGGAAGAGAAATCAATGAGCAGTTCTTC

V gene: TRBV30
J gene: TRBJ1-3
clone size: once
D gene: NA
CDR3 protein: CAWSPPGNTIYF
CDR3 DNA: TGTGCCTGGAGTCCGCCTGGAAACACCATATATTTT

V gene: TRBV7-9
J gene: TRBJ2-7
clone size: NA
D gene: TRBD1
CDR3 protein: CASSPRGTGGPYEQYF
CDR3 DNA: TGTGCCAGCAGCCCCCGAGGGACAGGGGGACCCTACGAGCAGTACTTC

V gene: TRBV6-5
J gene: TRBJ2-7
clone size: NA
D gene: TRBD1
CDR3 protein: CASSYTGQGADEQYF
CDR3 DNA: TGTGCCAGCAGTTACACTGGACAGGGGGCGGATGAGCAGTACTTC

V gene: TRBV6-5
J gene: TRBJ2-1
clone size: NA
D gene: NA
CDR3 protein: CASSYLPGDNEQFF
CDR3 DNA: TGTGCCAGCAGTTACCTGCCAGGCGACAATGAGCAGTTCTTC

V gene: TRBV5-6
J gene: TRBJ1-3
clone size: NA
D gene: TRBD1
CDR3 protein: CASSSKDRGSGNTIYF
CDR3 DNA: TGTGCCAGCAGCTCCAAGGACAGGGGCTCTGGAAACACCATATATTTT

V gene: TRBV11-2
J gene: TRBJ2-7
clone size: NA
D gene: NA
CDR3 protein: CASSLESGVRTYEQYF
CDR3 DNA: TGTGCCAGCAGCTTAGAGTCTGGAGTTCGGACCTACGAGCAGTACTTC

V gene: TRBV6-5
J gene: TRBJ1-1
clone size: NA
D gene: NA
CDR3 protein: CASSLQGKNTEAFF
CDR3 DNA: TGTGCCAGCAGTCTTCAGGGAAAGAACACTGAAGCTTTCTTT

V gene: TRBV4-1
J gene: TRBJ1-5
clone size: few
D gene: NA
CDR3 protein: CASSQESAGNQPQHF
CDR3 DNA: TGCGCCAGCAGCCAAGAGTCGGCAGGGAATCAGCCCCAGCATTTT

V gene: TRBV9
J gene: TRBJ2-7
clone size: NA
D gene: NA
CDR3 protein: CASSVRDSPYEQYF
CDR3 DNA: TGTGCCAGCAGCGTCCGGGACTCTCCCTACGAGCAGTACTTC

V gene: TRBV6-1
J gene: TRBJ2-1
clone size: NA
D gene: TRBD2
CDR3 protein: CASYGRIAFNEQFF
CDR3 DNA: TGTGCCAGCTACGGGAGGATTGCGTTCAATGAGCAGTTCTTC

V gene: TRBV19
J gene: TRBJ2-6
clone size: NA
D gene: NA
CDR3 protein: CASSLGGASGVRSGANVLTF
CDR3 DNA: TGTGCCAGTAGCCTGGGGGGGGCTAGCGGCGTCCGCTCTGGGGCCAACGTCCTGACTTTC

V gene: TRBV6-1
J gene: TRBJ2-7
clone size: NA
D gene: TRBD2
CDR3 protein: CASSAGTTEQYF
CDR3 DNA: TGTGCCAGCAGCGCCGGGACTACCGAGCAGTACTTC